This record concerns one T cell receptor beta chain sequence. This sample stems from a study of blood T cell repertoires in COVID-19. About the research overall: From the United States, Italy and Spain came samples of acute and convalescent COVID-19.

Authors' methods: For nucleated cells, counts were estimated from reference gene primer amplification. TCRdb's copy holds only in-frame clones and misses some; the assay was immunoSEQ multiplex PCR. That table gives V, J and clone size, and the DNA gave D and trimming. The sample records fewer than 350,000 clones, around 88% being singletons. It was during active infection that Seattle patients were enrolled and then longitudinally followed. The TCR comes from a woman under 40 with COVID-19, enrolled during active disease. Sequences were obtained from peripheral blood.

The DNA of the CDR3 is TGTGCCAGCAGTTTACAGGGTATCCCGTATGGCTACACCTTC. Residues: CASSLQGIPYGYTF. The chain is built from TRBV28 and TRBJ1-2, with D possibly TRBD1 on 5 matching bases. Trimming pared 2 bases from V and 5 bases from J, leaving 12 bases between. The germline gives CDR1 MDHEN, CDR2 SYDVKM. This CDR3 contains 14 residues.